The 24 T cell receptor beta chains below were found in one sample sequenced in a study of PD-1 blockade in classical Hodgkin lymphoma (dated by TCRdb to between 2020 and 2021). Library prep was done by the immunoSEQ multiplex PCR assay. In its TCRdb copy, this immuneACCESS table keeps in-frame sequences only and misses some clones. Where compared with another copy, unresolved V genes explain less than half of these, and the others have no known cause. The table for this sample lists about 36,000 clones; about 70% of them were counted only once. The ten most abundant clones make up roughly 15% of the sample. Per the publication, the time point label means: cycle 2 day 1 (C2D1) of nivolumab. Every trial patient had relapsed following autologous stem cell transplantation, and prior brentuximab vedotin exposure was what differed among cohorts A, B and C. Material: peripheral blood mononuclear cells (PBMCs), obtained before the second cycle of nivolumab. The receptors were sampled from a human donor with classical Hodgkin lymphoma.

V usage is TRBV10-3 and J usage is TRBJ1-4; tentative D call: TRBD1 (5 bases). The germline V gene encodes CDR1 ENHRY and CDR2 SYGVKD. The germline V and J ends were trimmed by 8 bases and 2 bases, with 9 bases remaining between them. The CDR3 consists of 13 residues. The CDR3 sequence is CAIRGTTNEKLFF. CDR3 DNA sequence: TGTGCCATCCGAGGGACGACTAATGAAAAACTGTTTTTT.

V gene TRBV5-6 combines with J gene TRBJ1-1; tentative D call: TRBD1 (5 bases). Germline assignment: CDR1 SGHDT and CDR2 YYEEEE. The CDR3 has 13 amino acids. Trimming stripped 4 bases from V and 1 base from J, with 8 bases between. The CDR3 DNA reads TGTGCCAGCAGCGCCACAGGGAACACTGAAGCTTTCTTT. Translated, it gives CASSATGNTEAFF.

This CDR3 reads CASSQPTGIYGYTF. For the CDR3, the DNA is TGTGCCAGCAGTCAGCCGACAGGGATCTATGGCTACACCTTC. The gene calls are TRBV5-4 and TRBJ1-2, with 7 bases aligning to TRBD1. V shed 5 bases, J shed 4 bases, and the junction held 8 bases outside the gene matches. The CDR3 has 14 amino acids. The germline CDR1 and CDR2 sequences are SGHNT and YYREEE (reference sequence). Together with reference TRBV5-4 and TRBJ1-2, the CDR3 gives the full variable domain: ETGVTQSPTHLIKTRGQQVTLRCSSQSGHNTVSWYQQALGQGPQFIFQYYREEENGRGNFPPRFSGLQFPNYSSELNVNALELDDSALYLCASSQPTGIYGYTFGSGTRLTVV.

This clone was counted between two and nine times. CDR3 sequence reads: CASSLRGSGELFF. CDR3 DNA sequence: TGTGCCAGCAGCTTAAGGGGTTCCGGGGAGCTGTTTTTT. This chain uses TRBV7-9 with TRBJ2-2, with D perhaps TRBD1 (5 bases). This CDR3 is 13 amino acids long. Germline CDR1 SEHNR, CDR2 FQNEAQ (reference sequence). V dropped 2 bases and J dropped 6 bases, with 7 bases sitting between them.

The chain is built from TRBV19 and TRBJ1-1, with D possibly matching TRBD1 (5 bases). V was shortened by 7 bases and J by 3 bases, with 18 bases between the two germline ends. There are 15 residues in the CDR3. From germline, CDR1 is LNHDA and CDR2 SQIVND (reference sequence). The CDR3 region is CASMGEYSRDTEAFF. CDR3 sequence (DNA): TGTGCCAGTATGGGGGAATACAGTCGGGACACTGAAGCTTTCTTT.

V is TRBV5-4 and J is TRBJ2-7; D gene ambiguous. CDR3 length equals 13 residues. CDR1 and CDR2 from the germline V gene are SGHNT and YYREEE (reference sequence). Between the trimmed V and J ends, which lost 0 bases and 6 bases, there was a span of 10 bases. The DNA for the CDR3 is TGTGCCAGCAGCTTGGATAGCTGGGGCGAGCAGTACTTC. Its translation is CASSLDSWGEQYF.

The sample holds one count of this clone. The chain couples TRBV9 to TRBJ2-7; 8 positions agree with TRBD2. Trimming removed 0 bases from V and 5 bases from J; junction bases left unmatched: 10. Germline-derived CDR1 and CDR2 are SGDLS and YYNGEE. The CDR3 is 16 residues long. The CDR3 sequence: CASSVGGGRPLHEQYF. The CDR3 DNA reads TGTGCCAGCAGCGTAGGGGGCGGGAGGCCTTTGCACGAGCAGTACTTC.

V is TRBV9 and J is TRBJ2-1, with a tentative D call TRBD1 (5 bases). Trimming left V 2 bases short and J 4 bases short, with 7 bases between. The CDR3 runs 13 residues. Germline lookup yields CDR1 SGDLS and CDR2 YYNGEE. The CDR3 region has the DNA TGTGCCAGCAGCGTTGCAGGGTACAATGAGCAGTTCTTC. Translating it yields CASSVAGYNEQFF.

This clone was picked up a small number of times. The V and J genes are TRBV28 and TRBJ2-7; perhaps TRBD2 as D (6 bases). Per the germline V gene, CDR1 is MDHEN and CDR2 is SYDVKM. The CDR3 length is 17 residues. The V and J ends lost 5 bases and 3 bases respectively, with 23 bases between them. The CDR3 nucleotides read TGTGCCAGCAGTCCCAGTGCGGGTTCGGGGGACCTCTACGAGCAGTACTTC. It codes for CASSPSAGSGDLYEQYF. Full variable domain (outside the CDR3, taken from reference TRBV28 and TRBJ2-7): DVKVTQSSRYLVKRTGEKVFLECVQDMDHENMFWYRQDPGLGLRLIYFSYDVKMKEKGDIPEGYSVSREKKERFSLILESASTNQTSMYLCASSPSAGSGDLYEQYFGPGTRLTVT.

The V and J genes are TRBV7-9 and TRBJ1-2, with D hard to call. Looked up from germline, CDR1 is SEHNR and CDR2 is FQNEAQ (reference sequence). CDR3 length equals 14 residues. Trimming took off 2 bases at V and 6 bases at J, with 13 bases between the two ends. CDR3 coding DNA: TGTGCCAGCAGCTTACTTGGGATAGGCGATGGCTACACCTTC. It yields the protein CASSLLGIGDGYTF.

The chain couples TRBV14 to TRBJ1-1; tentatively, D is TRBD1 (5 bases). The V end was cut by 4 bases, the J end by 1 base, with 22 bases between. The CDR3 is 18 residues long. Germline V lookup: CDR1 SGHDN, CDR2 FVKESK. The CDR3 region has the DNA TGTGCCAGCAGCCCTATCCGGACATACCAAACGGGGAACACTGAAGCTTTCTTT. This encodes CASSPIRTYQTGNTEAFF.

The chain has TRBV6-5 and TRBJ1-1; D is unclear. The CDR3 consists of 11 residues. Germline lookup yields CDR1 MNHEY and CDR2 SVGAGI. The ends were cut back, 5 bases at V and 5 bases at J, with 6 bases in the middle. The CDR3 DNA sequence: TGTGCCAGCAGTGACGGGACTGAAGCTTTCTTT. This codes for CASSDGTEAFF.

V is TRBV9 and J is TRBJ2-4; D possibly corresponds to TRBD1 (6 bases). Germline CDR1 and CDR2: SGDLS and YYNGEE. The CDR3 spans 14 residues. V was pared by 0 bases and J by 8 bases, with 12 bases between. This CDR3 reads CASSVESGADIQYF. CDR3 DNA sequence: TGTGCCAGCAGCGTAGAGTCAGGGGCGGACATTCAGTACTTC. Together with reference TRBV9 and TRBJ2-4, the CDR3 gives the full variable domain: DSGVTQTPKHLITATGQRVTLRCSPRSGDLSVYWYQQSLDQGLQFLIQYYNGEERAKGNILERFSAQQFPDLHSELNLSSLELGDSALYFCASSVESGADIQYFGAGTRLSVL.

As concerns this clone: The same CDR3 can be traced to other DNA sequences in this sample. For the CDR3, the DNA is TGCGCCAGCAGCTTGGGTAGCTCTGGAAACACCATATATTTT. The encoded protein is CASSLGSSGNTIYF. This chain links TRBV5-1 with TRBJ1-3; the D is unclear. This CDR3 is 14 amino acids long. The V gene's germline CDR1 is SGHRS and CDR2 YFSETQ. V was cut by 0 bases and J by 0 bases, with 4 bases left in between.

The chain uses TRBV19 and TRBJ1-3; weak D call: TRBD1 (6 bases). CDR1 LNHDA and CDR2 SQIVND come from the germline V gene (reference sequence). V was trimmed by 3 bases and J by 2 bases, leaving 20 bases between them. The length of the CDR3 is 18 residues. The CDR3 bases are TGTGCCAGTAGTATCCCGGACAGCCCTCTCCGGGCTGGAAACACCATATATTTT. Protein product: CASSIPDSPLRAGNTIYF.

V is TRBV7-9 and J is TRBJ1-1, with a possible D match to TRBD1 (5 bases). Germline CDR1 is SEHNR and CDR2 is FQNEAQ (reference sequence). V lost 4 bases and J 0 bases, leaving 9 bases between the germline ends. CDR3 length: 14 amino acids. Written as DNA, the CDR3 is TGTGCCAGCAGCTGGGGGACGGTGAACACTGAAGCTTTCTTT. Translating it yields CASSWGTVNTEAFF.

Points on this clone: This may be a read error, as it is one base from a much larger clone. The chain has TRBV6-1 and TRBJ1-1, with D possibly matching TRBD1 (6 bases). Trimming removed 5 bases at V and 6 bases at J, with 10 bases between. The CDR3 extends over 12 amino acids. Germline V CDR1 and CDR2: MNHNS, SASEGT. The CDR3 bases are TGTGCCAGCAGTTGGGGGCACGCTGAAGCTTTCTTT. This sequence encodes CASSWGHAEAFF.

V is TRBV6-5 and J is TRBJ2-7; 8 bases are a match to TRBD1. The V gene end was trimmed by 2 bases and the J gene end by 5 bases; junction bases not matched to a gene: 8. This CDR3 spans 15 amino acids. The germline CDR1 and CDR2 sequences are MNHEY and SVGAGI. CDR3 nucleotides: TGTGCCAGCAGTTACGACAGGGGACCGGTTAACGAGCAGTACTTC. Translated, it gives CASSYDRGPVNEQYF.

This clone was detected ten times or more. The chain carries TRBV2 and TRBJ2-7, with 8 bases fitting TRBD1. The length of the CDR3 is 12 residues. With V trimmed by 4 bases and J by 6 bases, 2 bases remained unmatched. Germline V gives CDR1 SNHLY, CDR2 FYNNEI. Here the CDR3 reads CASSGDRGEQYF. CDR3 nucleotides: TGTGCCAGCAGTGGAGACAGGGGCGAGCAGTACTTC.

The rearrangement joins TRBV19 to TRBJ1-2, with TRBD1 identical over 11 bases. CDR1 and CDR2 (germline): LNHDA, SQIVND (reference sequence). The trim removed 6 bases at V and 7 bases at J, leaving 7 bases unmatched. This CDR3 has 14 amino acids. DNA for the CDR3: TGTGCCAGTAGCAGGACAGGGGGCGAGTCTGGCTACACCTTC. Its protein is CASSRTGGESGYTF.

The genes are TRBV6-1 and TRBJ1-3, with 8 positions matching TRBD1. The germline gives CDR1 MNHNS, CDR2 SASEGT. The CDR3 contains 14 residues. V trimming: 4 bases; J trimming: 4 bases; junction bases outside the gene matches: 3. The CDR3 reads CASSAGTGGNTIYF. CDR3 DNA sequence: TGTGCCAGCAGTGCCGGGACAGGAGGAAACACCATATATTTT.

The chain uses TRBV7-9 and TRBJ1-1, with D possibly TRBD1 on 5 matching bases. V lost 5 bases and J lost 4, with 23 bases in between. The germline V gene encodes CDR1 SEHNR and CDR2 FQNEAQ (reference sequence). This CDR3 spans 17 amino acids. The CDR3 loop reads CASSPLTRDRPFTEAFF. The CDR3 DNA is TGTGCCAGCAGCCCTCTCACCCGGGACCGGCCTTTCACTGAAGCTTTCTTT.

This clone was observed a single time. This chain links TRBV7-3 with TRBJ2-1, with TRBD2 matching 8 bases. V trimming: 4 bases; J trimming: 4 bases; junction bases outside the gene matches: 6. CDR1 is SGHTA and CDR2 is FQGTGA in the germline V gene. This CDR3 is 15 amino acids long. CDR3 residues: CASSSGAGDYNEQFF. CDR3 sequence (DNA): TGTGCCAGCAGCTCGGGAGCGGGGGATTACAATGAGCAGTTCTTC.

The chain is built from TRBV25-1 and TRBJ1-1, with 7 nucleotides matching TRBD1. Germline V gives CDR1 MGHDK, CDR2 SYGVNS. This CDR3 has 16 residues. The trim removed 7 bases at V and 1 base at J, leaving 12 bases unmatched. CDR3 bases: TGTGCCAGCACCCCAGGGGGGCTCAGGAGGAACACTGAAGCTTTCTTT. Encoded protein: CASTPGGLRRNTEAFF.